The 2 T cell receptor beta chains presented below share a single source sample, sequenced in a study of cytomegalovirus exposure and HLA in healthy donors. Both 60 Vbeta primers and 13 Jbeta primers went into the PCR. The repertoire was sequenced with immunoSEQ multiplex PCR; TCRdb's copy has only in-frame clones and lacks some. The table has more than 95,000 clones, 70% to 85% seen once; the top ten hold 5% to 6%. Sequenced: PBMCs. The receptors stem from a woman in her late teens or twenties in good health and CMV-seropositive.

This clone was observed a few times. CDR3 sequence (DNA): TGTGCCATCAGACATGGACAGGACACCGGGGAGCTGTTTTTT. This codes for CAIRHGQDTGELFF. The rearrangement uses TRBV10-3 and TRBJ2-2; TRBD1 agrees at 7 bases. The CDR3 totals 14 residues. The junction had 4 bases not matched to a gene; V was cut back by 6 bases and J by 3 bases. Looked up from germline, CDR1 is ENHRY and CDR2 is SYGVKD.

This chain joins TRBV7-2 and TRBJ2-7; D might be TRBD2 (5 bases). The CDR3 covers 13 residues. Trimming took 5 bases from V and 2 from J, leaving 10 bases between them. CDR1 SGHTA and CDR2 FQGNSA come from the germline V gene. For the CDR3, the DNA is TGTGCCAGCAGCGGGCGGGCCGCCTACGAGCAGTACTTC. Translation gives CASSGRAAYEQYF.